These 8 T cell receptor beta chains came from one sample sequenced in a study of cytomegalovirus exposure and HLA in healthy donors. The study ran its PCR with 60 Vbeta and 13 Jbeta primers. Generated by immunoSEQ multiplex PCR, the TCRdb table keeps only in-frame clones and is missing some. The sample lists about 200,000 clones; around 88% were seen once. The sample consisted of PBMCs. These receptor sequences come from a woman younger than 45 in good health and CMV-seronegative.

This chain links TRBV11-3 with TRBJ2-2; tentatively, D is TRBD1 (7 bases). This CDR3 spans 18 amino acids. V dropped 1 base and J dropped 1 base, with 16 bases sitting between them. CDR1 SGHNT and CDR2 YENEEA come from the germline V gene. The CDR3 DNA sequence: TGTGCCAGCAGCTTAGCAGTCAGGGGGGCACAGAACACCGGGGAGCTGTTTTTT. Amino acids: CASSLAVRGAQNTGELFF.

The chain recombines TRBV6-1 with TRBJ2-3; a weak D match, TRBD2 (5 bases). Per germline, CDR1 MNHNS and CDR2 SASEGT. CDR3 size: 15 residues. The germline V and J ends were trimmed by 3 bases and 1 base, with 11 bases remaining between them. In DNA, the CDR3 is TGTGCCAGCAGTGACGGCTGGGGAGGCACAGATACGCAGTATTTT. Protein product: CASSDGWGGTDTQYF.

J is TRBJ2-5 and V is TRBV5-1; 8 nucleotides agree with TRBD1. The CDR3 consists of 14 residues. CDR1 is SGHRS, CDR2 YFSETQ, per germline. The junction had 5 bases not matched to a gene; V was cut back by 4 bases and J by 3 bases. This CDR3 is CASSVQTGEETQYF. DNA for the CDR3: TGCGCCAGCAGCGTTCAGACAGGGGAAGAGACCCAGTACTTC. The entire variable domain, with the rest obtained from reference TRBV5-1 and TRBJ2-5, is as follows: KAGVTQTPRYLIKTRGQQVTLSCSPISGHRSVSWYQQTPGQGLQFLFEYFSETQRNKGNFPGRFSGRQFSNSRSEMNVSTLELGDSALYLCASSVQTGEETQYFGPGTRLLVL.

The CDR3: CASSWGGMNTEAFF. The CDR3 nucleotides are TGTGCCAGCAGCTGGGGAGGGATGAACACTGAAGCTTTCTTT. The rearrangement uses TRBV7-9 and TRBJ1-1, with D unclear. V lost 4 bases and J 0 bases, leaving 9 bases between the germline ends. CDR1 SEHNR and CDR2 FQNEAQ come from the germline V gene (reference sequence). The CDR3 spans 14 residues.

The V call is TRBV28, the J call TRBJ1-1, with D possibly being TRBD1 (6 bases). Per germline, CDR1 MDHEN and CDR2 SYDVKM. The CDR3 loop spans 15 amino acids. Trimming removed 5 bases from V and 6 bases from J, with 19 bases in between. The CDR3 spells CASSGGTGYGAEAFF. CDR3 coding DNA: TGTGCCAGCAGTGGGGGAACAGGGTACGGCGCTGAAGCTTTCTTT.

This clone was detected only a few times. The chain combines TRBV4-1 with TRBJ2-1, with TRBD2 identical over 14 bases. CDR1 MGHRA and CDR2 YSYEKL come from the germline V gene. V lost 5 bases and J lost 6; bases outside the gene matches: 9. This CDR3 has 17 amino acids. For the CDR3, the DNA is TGCGCCAGCAGCTTGACTAGCGGGGGGGCCTGGGGCAATGAGCAGTTCTTC. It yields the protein CASSLTSGGAWGNEQFF.

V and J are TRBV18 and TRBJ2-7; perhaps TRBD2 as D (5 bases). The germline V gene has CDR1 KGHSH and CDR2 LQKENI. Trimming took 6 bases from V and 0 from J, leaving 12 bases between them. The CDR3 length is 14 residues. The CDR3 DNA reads TGTGCCAGCTCCCAAGGACTGGTCTCCTACGAGCAGTACTTC. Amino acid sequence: CASSQGLVSYEQYF.

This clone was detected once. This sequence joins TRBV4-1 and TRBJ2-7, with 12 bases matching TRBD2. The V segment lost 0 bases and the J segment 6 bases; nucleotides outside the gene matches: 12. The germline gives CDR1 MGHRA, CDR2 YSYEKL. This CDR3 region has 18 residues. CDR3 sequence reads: CASSQDVTRLAGVAEQYF. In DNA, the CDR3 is TGCGCCAGCAGCCAAGATGTAACCAGACTAGCGGGAGTTGCCGAGCAGTACTTC.